The TCR beta chain under discussion was sequenced for a study of blood T cell repertoires in COVID-19. Study as a whole: Material from acute and convalescent COVID-19 was sourced from the United States, Italy and Spain. The analysed material was cDNA or gDNA that came from T cells, B-cell-depleted T cells, or PBMCs.

Germline-derived CDR1 and CDR2 are MNHEY and SVGAGI. The J segment lost 2 bases and the V segment lost 8 bases, leaving 5 bases of the junction unmatched. The CDR3 has 13 amino acids. As handled by the study authors: Amplified reference gene primers provided the basis for estimating nucleated cell counts. Sequenced by immunoSEQ multiplex PCR; TCRdb stores in-frame clones only, minus some. V and J calls and clone size are copied from that table; D and trimming were computed from the DNA. The repertoire holds 170,000 or so clones, approximately 88% seen once, with roughly 2.9% in the top ten. This clone showed up just once.

The sequence was obtained from a woman in her sixties with acute or convalescent COVID-19. The sequenced material came from peripheral blood. The chain employs TRBV6-5 and TRBJ1-2; TRBD1 matches at 7 bases. The CDR3 sequence is CASAETGNYGYTF. The CDR3 coding sequence is TGTGCCAGCGCAGAGACAGGGAACTATGGCTACACCTTC.